The 22 T cell receptor beta chains below were found in one sample sequenced in a study of response to subunit inactivated influenza vaccine. From the RT-PCR reads, TCRdb called clonotypes with MiXCR, one entry per CDR3 protein. The sample contains around 160,000 distinct CDR3 sequences, roughly a tenth of which appear only once. The sequences come from non-naive T cells sorted from PBMCs, collected about 40 days after vaccination. Receptors originate from a man in his fifties who received an inactivated influenza vaccine.

This clonotype occurred many times. The chain has TRBV29-1 and TRBJ2-1, with 9 nucleotides matching TRBD1. This CDR3 comprises 14 residues. The V and J ends lost 3 bases and 9 bases, in that order; junction bases with no gene match: 9. Looked up from germline, CDR1 is SQVTM and CDR2 is ANQGSEA. CDR3 region: CSVEYRDRDGEQFF. CDR3 nucleotide sequence: TGCAGCGTTGAGTATCGGGACAGGGATGGTGAGCAGTTCTTC.

This clonotype has just a few counts. The CDR3 sequence is CASSPNGERSEKLFF. The CDR3 DNA reads TGTGCCAGCAGCCCAAACGGGGAGCGGTCCGAAAAACTGTTTTTT. The V call is TRBV7-2, the J call TRBJ1-4, with D hard to call. The germline V gene encodes CDR1 SGHTA and CDR2 FQGNSA. The CDR3 runs 15 residues. The V end lost 5 bases, the J end lost 8 bases, and 18 bases lay between the germline ends.

This clonotype was observed a handful of times. The V gene is TRBV12-3 or TRBV12-4, the J gene TRBJ2-3; D not resolved. V shed 2 bases and J shed 4 bases, with 4 bases lying between them. The CDR3 is 12 residues long. This CDR3 reads CASSLWPDTQYF. CDR3 bases: TGTGCCAGCAGTTTATGGCCAGATACGCAGTATTTT.

This clonotype was seen only a few times. The rearrangement uses TRBV15 and TRBJ2-5; the D gene is possibly TRBD2 (6 bases). The V gene lost 7 bases and the J gene lost 4 bases, with 13 bases spanning the gap. Germline V gene lookup returns CDR1 LNHNV and CDR2 YYDKDF (reference sequence). The length of the CDR3 is 13 residues. CDR3 sequence (DNA): TGTGCCACCAATACGCGTAGCGGAGAGACCCAGTACTTC. It encodes CATNTRSGETQYF.

This clonotype was found many times. This chain uses TRBV7-8 with TRBJ1-3; D call uncertain. V lost 10 bases and J 0 bases, leaving 16 bases between the germline ends. This CDR3 spans 15 amino acids. The germline V gene has CDR1 SGHVS and CDR2 FQNEAQ. The CDR3 spells CATRSDTYSGNTIYF. CDR3 bases: TGTGCCACCAGAAGCGACACCTACTCTGGAAACACCATATATTTT.

This clonotype has a handful of counts. V usage is TRBV7-2 and J usage is TRBJ1-2; 8 bases line up with TRBD1. The CDR3 runs to 17 residues. Germline CDR1 and CDR2: SGHTA and FQGNSA. V lost 5 bases to trimming and J lost 1 base; unmatched junction nucleotides: 12. The CDR3 DNA reads TGTGCCAGCAGCAAAGACAGGGGCCACATGAATAACTATGGCTACACCTTC. The encoded protein is CASSKDRGHMNNYGYTF.

This clonotype was detected a few times. The gene calls are TRBV20-1 and TRBJ2-3, with 10 bases that match TRBD2. Per the germline V gene, CDR1 is DFQATT and CDR2 is SNEGSKA (reference sequence). V was clipped by 4 bases and J by 2 bases; unmatched bases: 9. This CDR3 is 16 amino acids long. The CDR3 loop is CSAKRTSGDSTDTQYF. The CDR3 region has the DNA TGCAGTGCTAAACGGACTAGCGGAGACTCCACAGATACGCAGTATTTT.

The chain employs TRBV6-2 or TRBV6-3 and TRBJ1-2; 9 bases align to TRBD1. This CDR3 region has 13 residues. Germline trimming cut 4 bases from V and 6 bases from J; bases unmatched to any gene: 3. CDR1 and CDR2 from the germline V gene are MNHEY and SVGEGT. In DNA form, the CDR3 reads TGTGCCAGCAGTTGGACAGGGGTGGATGGCTACACCTTC. Amino acids: CASSWTGVDGYTF.

This clonotype has a count of ten or more. The chain employs TRBV5-1 and TRBJ2-3; D not resolved. CDR3 length: 15 amino acids. CDR1 and CDR2 (germline): SGHRS, YFSETQ. V lost 0 bases, J lost 2 bases, and 10 bases lay in between. The CDR3 reads CASSLVVPSTDTQYF. The DNA of the CDR3 is TGCGCCAGCAGCTTGGTCGTCCCTTCCACAGATACGCAGTATTTT. Combining the CDR3 with reference TRBV5-1 and TRBJ2-3 gives the whole variable domain KAGVTQTPRYLIKTRGQQVTLSCSPISGHRSVSWYQQTPGQGLQFLFEYFSETQRNKGNFPGRFSGRQFSNSRSEMNVSTLELGDSALYLCASSLVVPSTDTQYFGPGTRLTVL.

This clonotype has only a few counts. The rearrangement links TRBV20-1 to TRBJ2-5; D remains ambiguous. This CDR3 region has 13 residues. Trimming cost V 4 bases and J 5 bases, with 14 bases left between them. In germline, CDR1 is DFQATT, CDR2 SNEGSKA (reference sequence). The CDR3 DNA sequence: TGCAGTGCTAAAAGGTCGGCCTGGGAGACCCAGTACTTC. It is translated as CSAKRSAWETQYF.

This clonotype was recorded a few times. The rearrangement joins TRBV19 to TRBJ2-5, with D uncertain. Germline CDR1 and CDR2: LNHDA and SQIVND (reference sequence). V was cut by 8 bases and J by 2 bases, with 12 bases left in between. The CDR3 length is 13 residues. The CDR3 DNA reads TGTGCCAGTTCCCAGAGTTCTCAAGAGACCCAGTACTTC. This codes for CASSQSSQETQYF. Variable domain in full (rest from reference TRBV19 and TRBJ2-5): DGGITQSPKYLFRKEGQNVTLSCEQNLNHDAMYWYRQDPGQGLRLIYYSQIVNDFQKGDIAEGYSVSREKKESFPLTVTSAQKNPTAFYLCASSQSSQETQYFGPGTRLLVL.

This clonotype was seen a handful of times. The chain uses TRBV9 and TRBJ1-1; the D gene is possibly TRBD1 (6 bases). Germline values: CDR1 SGDLS, CDR2 YYNGEE. The CDR3 consists of 15 residues. V was trimmed by 3 bases and J by 0 bases, leaving 12 bases between them. The CDR3 here is CASSASGAMNTEAFF. CDR3 nucleotide sequence: TGTGCCAGCAGCGCCTCAGGGGCGATGAACACTGAAGCTTTCTTT. Full variable domain (rest looked up from reference TRBV9 and TRBJ1-1): DSGVTQTPKHLITATGQRVTLRCSPRSGDLSVYWYQQSLDQGLQFLIQYYNGEERAKGNILERFSAQQFPDLHSELNLSSLELGDSALYFCASSASGAMNTEAFFGQGTRLTVV.

The genes are TRBV5-6 and TRBJ2-1, with a possible D match to TRBD2 (5 bases). The V and J ends lost 1 base and 7 bases respectively, with 15 bases between them. The CDR3 is made up of 15 amino acids. CDR1 is SGHDT and CDR2 is YYEEEE in the germline V gene. Written as DNA, the CDR3 is TGTGCCAGCAGCTTGATCGGGGTCGAAGGGAATGAGCAGTTCTTC. It is translated as CASSLIGVEGNEQFF.

This clonotype was seen a handful of times. The rearrangement links TRBV11-1 to TRBJ2-2, with 8 bases fitting TRBD2. CDR1 is SGHAT, CDR2 FQDESV, per germline (reference sequence). The length of the CDR3 is 14 residues. The ends lost 3 bases at V and 7 bases at J; junction bases unmatched: 4. The CDR3 sequence: CASSFGRGGGELFF. CDR3 nucleotide sequence: TGTGCCAGCAGCTTCGGCCGGGGGGGCGGGGAGCTGTTTTTT.

V is TRBV9 and J is TRBJ2-3; tentatively, D is TRBD2 (6 bases). This CDR3 is built from 16 residues. V was trimmed by 4 bases and J by 5 bases, leaving 20 bases between them. Germline CDR1 SGDLS, CDR2 YYNGEE. DNA of the CDR3: TGTGCCAGCAGCCTACGGGGAGGCCAATCTGGAGATACGCAGTATTTT. It is translated as CASSLRGGQSGDTQYF.

The gene calls are TRBV20-1 and TRBJ2-3, with 8 bases fitting TRBD2. CDR3 size: 17 residues. Germline CDR1 DFQATT, CDR2 SNEGSKA (reference sequence). Trimming removed 0 bases from V and 0 bases from J; junction bases left unmatched: 8. CDR3 in DNA: TGCAGTGCTAGAGATGTGCGGCGGGGGGCTAGCACAGATACGCAGTATTTT. Its protein product is CSARDVRRGASTDTQYF.

This clonotype was seen more than once but under ten times. The chain combines TRBV11-2 with TRBJ2-1; 11 nucleotides match TRBD2. V lost 4 bases, J lost 0 bases, and 2 bases stayed unmatched. Germline assignment: CDR1 SGHAT and CDR2 FQNNGV. This CDR3 region has 16 residues. CDR3 loop: CASSYSGGASYNEQFF. CDR3 DNA: TGTGCCAGCAGCTATAGCGGGGGGGCCTCCTACAATGAGCAGTTCTTC.

This clonotype was detected ten times or more. V and J are TRBV28 and TRBJ2-7; no clear D gene. From germline, CDR1 is MDHEN and CDR2 SYDVKM. The CDR3 length is 11 residues. With 5 bases removed from V and 4 bases from J, the gap between germline ends came to 6 bases. CDR3 coding DNA: TGTGCCAGCAGTCGGCAGTACGAGCAGTACTTC. The encoded protein is CASSRQYEQYF.

This clonotype was recorded a few times. The genes are TRBV15 and TRBJ2-3; D is ambiguous. Deletions cut 2 bases from V and 0 bases from J, with 6 bases between. This CDR3 has 14 amino acids. Germline V gene lookup returns CDR1 LNHNV and CDR2 YYDKDF (reference sequence). The CDR3 region has the DNA TGTGCCACCAGCAGAAGAACTAGCACAGATACGCAGTATTTT. It specifies CATSRRTSTDTQYF.

This clonotype was observed a handful of times. The chain joins TRBV7-2 to TRBJ2-2, with 7 bases that match TRBD2. Germline values: CDR1 SGHTA, CDR2 FQGNSA. The CDR3 is made up of 16 amino acids. The V and J ends lost 3 bases and 0 bases, in that order; junction bases with no gene match: 4. CDR3 region: CASSLTSLANTGELFF. CDR3 nucleotide sequence: TGTGCCAGCAGCTTGACTAGCTTGGCGAACACCGGGGAGCTGTTTTTT.

This clonotype was counted between two and nine times. The chain employs TRBV3-1 and TRBJ2-1, with 10 bases aligning to TRBD2. This CDR3 has 18 amino acids. The V gene end was trimmed by 2 bases and the J gene end by 3 bases; junction bases not matched to a gene: 10. CDR1 and CDR2 (germline): LGHDT, YNNKEL (reference sequence). The CDR3 loop reads CASSQRPLAGAHYNEQFF. In DNA, the CDR3 is TGTGCCAGCAGCCAAAGGCCCCTAGCGGGAGCACACTACAATGAGCAGTTCTTC.

This clonotype was picked up a small number of times. The rearrangement links TRBV3-1 to TRBJ2-4, with TRBD2 as a possible D gene (5 bases). The V end was cut by 6 bases, the J end by 8 bases, with 14 bases between. CDR1 is LGHDT, CDR2 YNNKEL, per germline (reference sequence). The CDR3 contains 13 residues. The CDR3 DNA reads as TGTGCCAGCAGACTGACGCCCGGGGACATTCAGTACTTC. Protein sequence: CASRLTPGDIQYF.